This note documents a single TCR beta chain sequence. The antigen remains unidentified. This record belongs to a study of cytomegalovirus exposure and HLA in healthy donors. For the study at large: The Caucasian-associated ancestry cluster contained 81% of the 300 to 400 genotyped donors.

Study-level findings and limits: The later analysis indicated that the majority of CMV-associated TCR beta chains appeared HLA-restricted. About 87% or about 30% of the time was how often most TCR beta V segments were productive, according to an earlier analysis. Confirmation in vitro established that a few CMV-associated chains were specific for CMV antigens.

CDR3 length: 15 residues. V gave up 9 bases and J gave up 1 base, with 17 bases separating them. Germline loops: CDR1 MNHEY, CDR2 SVGAGI. PCR primers comprised 60 Vbeta and 13 Jbeta primers. Repertoires were generated with immunoSEQ multiplex PCR, while TCRdb's copy carries only in-frame clones and drops some. The data hold 100,000 to 150,000 clones, with 70% to 80% observed a single time. The material sequenced was PBMCs. The sequence was collected from a woman aged 55-69 years in good health and CMV-seropositive. This chain connects TRBV6-5 to TRBJ2-3; D is possibly TRBD2 (6 bases). CDR3 in DNA: TGTGCCAGTGGCGGGACGCCGAGGGGCACAGATACGCAGTATTTT. This sequence encodes CASGGTPRGTDTQYF.